One and the same sample provided the 17 T cell receptor beta chains below, sequenced in a study of T cells in Graves' hyperthyroidism and ophthalmopathy. Amplified regions were TCR beta CDR3 sequences from RNA transcripts. A first-round RT-PCR of the TCR CDR3 used the HTBI primer set. Via MiXCR, TCRdb re-called the multiplex PCR reads, giving one row per CDR3 protein. Of 80,000 to 100,000 distinct CDR3 sequences listed, approximately 40% are singletons. Sequenced input: peripheral blood or thyroid tissue (not recorded which). These receptors were collected from a woman aged 30 to 39 with Graves' hyperthyroidism.

The J gene is TRBJ1-4, the V gene TRBV19, with D possibly TRBD1 on 5 matching bases. Germline V lookup: CDR1 LNHDA, CDR2 SQIVND (reference sequence). V gave up 11 bases and J gave up 8 bases, with 24 bases separating them. The CDR3 runs to 15 residues. The CDR3: CASPQGDGYGEKLFF. DNA for the CDR3: TGTGCCTCTCCTCAAGGGGACGGGTACGGCGAAAAACTGTTTTTT.

This clonotype was observed a handful of times. Here the CDR3 DNA reads TGTGCCAGCAGTCCAATCGGGGGGGGTGAAAAACTGTTTTTT. As protein: CASSPIGGGEKLFF. The chain carries TRBV28 and TRBJ1-4; D may be TRBD1 (5 bases). Germline CDR1 and CDR2: MDHEN and SYDVKM. The ends were cut back, 5 bases at V and 7 bases at J, with 14 bases in the middle. CDR3 size: 14 residues.

The chain recombines TRBV7-9 with TRBJ1-5, with 8 bases lining up with TRBD1. There are 15 residues in the CDR3. With 3 bases clipped from V and 6 bases from J, the junction kept 7 bases outside the gene matches. Germline values: CDR1 SEHNR, CDR2 FQNEAQ (reference sequence). The CDR3 reads CASSFGGQGGQPQHF. In nucleotides, the CDR3 is TGTGCCAGCAGCTTTGGTGGACAGGGAGGTCAGCCCCAGCATTTT.

This clonotype was detected a few times. The chain links TRBV5-1 to TRBJ2-3; 8 positions match TRBD1. Germline CDR1 reads SGHRS; CDR2 reads YFSETQ. The CDR3 loop spans 17 amino acids. The ends lost 0 bases at V and 4 bases at J; junction bases unmatched: 10. The CDR3 coding sequence is TGCGCCAGCAGCTTGGAGTTGGACAGGGTGGCTGCAGATACGCAGTATTTT. Protein sequence: CASSLELDRVAADTQYF.

V is TRBV9 and J is TRBJ2-7, with TRBD2 matching 8 bases. Trimming at V came to 0 bases and at J to 2 bases, leaving 7 bases not matched to a gene. Germline values: CDR1 SGDLS, CDR2 YYNGEE. There are 16 residues in the CDR3. CDR3 DNA: TGTGCCAGCAGCGTAGATGGGCTAGCGGGCCCCTACGAGCAGTACTTC. Its protein product is CASSVDGLAGPYEQYF.

This clonotype was counted many times. The chain carries TRBV2 and TRBJ1-4; D not resolved. The germline gives CDR1 SNHLY, CDR2 FYNNEI. V was cut by 6 bases and J by 8 bases, with 25 bases left in between. This CDR3 region has 17 residues. The CDR3 DNA is TGTGCCAGCAGCCTGCCCCGGATAGAGGCAGTAGAGGAAAAACTGTTTTTT. It is translated as CASSLPRIEAVEEKLFF. The full variable domain, in which reference TRBV2 and TRBJ1-4 provide the parts outside the CDR3, is EPEVTQTPSHQVTQMGQEVILRCVPISNHLYFYWYRQILGQKVEFLVSFYNNEISEKSEIFDDQFSVERPDGSNFTLKIRSTKLEDSAMYFCASSLPRIEAVEEKLFFGSGTQLSVL.

This clonotype appeared many times. This chain joins TRBV20-1 and TRBJ2-7; TRBD1 agrees at 7 bases. This CDR3 has 15 residues. The germline V gene encodes CDR1 DFQATT and CDR2 SNEGSKA (reference sequence). V lost 8 bases, J lost 2 bases, and 15 bases stayed unmatched. This chain's CDR3 is CSSSQTGVIPYEQYF. CDR3 sequence (DNA): TGCAGTTCCAGTCAAACAGGGGTTATCCCCTACGAGCAGTACTTC.

This clonotype was found many times. The gene calls are TRBV29-1 and TRBJ1-4, with 10 positions matching TRBD1. The CDR3 is 17 amino acids. The germline gives CDR1 SQVTM, CDR2 ANQGSEA. V was clipped by 2 bases and J by 5 bases; unmatched bases: 11. CDR3 protein: CSVEKLDRGDLNEKLFF. In nucleotides, the CDR3 is TGCAGCGTTGAAAAGTTGGACAGGGGGGACTTGAATGAAAAACTGTTTTTT.

The chain combines TRBV7-6 with TRBJ1-5; D is uncertain. This CDR3 contains 13 residues. Germline V gene sequence: CDR1 SGHVS, CDR2 FNYEAQ. V lost 5 bases and J lost 6, with 11 bases in between. CDR3 bases: TGTGCCAGCAGCCCGGGGTGGGGTCAGCCCCAGCATTTT. Amino acids: CASSPGWGQPQHF.

The genes are TRBV28 and TRBJ2-7; D unresolved. The CDR3 totals 11 residues. Looked up from germline, CDR1 is MDHEN and CDR2 is SYDVKM. The V gene lost 6 bases and the J gene lost 12 bases, with 15 bases spanning the gap. DNA for the CDR3: TGTGCCAGCAGCCCTTCTATCGGGCGGTACTTC. Translated, it gives CASSPSIGRYF.

The rearrangement links TRBV15 to TRBJ2-3; no clear D gene. Looked up from germline, CDR1 is LNHNV and CDR2 is YYDKDF (reference sequence). The CDR3 has 14 residues. With 2 bases removed from V and 4 bases from J, the gap between germline ends came to 10 bases. The CDR3 sequence is CATSRPIGADTQYF. The CDR3 DNA sequence: TGTGCCACCAGCAGACCCATTGGGGCAGATACGCAGTATTTT.

This clonotype has ten or more counts. J is TRBJ2-7 and V is TRBV20-1; D is unresolved. CDR1 DFQATT and CDR2 SNEGSKA come from the germline V gene (reference sequence). The CDR3 consists of 12 residues. V lost 6 bases, J lost 8 bases, and 17 bases lay in between. As DNA, the CDR3 is TGCAGTGCCTCTCATCGGGCGGATAAGCAGTACTTC. Protein: CSASHRADKQYF.

The V and J genes are TRBV29-1 and TRBJ1-5; TRBD1 aligns across 8 bases. The CDR3 loop spans 11 amino acids. CDR1 SQVTM and CDR2 ANQGSEA come from the germline V gene. J lost 12 bases, V lost 6 bases, and 7 bases had no gene match. The CDR3 loop reads CSVPDRGGQHF. CDR3 coding DNA: TGCAGCGTGCCCGACAGGGGCGGCCAGCATTTT.

This clonotype occurred many times. The CDR3 bases are TGTGCCAGCAGCGTAGCCACTTCGGACACCATATATTTT. As protein: CASSVATSDTIYF. The chain combines TRBV9 with TRBJ1-3; D is ambiguous. This CDR3 is 13 amino acids long. CDR1 and CDR2 from the germline V gene are SGDLS and YYNGEE. V lost 0 bases to trimming and J lost 8 bases, with 9 bases between them.

This clonotype showed up many times. The rearrangement links TRBV7-2 to TRBJ1-6; D is unresolved. Germline CDR1 SGHTA, CDR2 FQGNSA. V gave up 6 bases and J gave up 7 bases, with 10 bases separating them. The CDR3 runs 13 residues. CDR3 in amino acids: CASRRQVNSPLHF. In nucleotides, the CDR3 is TGTGCCAGCAGAAGACAAGTGAATTCACCCCTCCACTTT.

This clonotype has a count of ten or more. V is TRBV18 and J is TRBJ2-3; D not certain. The V end was cut by 1 base, the J end by 3 bases, with 5 bases between. CDR1 is KGHSH, CDR2 LQKENI, per germline. This CDR3 comprises 13 residues. The DNA of the CDR3 is TGTGCCAGCTCACCACTGAAAACAGATACGCAGTATTTT. Translated, it gives CASSPLKTDTQYF.

This clonotype was seen at least ten times. CDR3 sequence: CASSQGPAGNTIYF. In nucleotides, the CDR3 is TGTGCCAGCAGCCAGGGCCCTGCTGGAAACACCATATATTTT. J is TRBJ1-3 and V is TRBV7-3; possibly TRBD1 for D (5 bases). The CDR3 is 14 amino acids. The germline V and J ends were trimmed by 5 bases and 2 bases, with 10 bases remaining between them. In germline, CDR1 is SGHTA, CDR2 FQGTGA.